This T cell receptor (beta chain) was sequenced during a study of shared clonotypes between healthy human individuals. General study points: Compared with memory subsets, naive subsets generally had larger estimated richness. Generation of non-shared clonotypes was less probable than generation of clonotypes shared by all four donors. Rarefaction indicated that sorted-subset sequencing remained incomplete although depth was large.

TCRdb's copy holds only in-frame clones and misses some; the assay was immunoSEQ multiplex PCR. The table includes about 2,100,000 clones, just over 90% detected once. As regards this clone: Its target is unknown.

Naive CD8 cells were CD45RO-negative, positively selected for CCR7, excluding terminally differentiated effector memory CD45RA+ cells. This TCR came from a man between 18 and 29 years old in good health. Some clones in this sample may be carry-over from other donors' samples. Source material: naive CD8+ T cells from PBMCs.

The CDR3 nucleotides read TGTGCCAGCAACTTTTATCGGGGCGGATCCTACGAGCAGTACTTC. Its translation: CASNFYRGGSYEQYF. The chain employs TRBV28 and TRBJ2-7; D could derive from TRBD1 or TRBD2 (5 bases each). The germline gives CDR1 MDHEN, CDR2 SYDVKM. The CDR3 is made up of 15 amino acids. The ends were cut back, 7 bases at V and 1 base at J, with 17 bases in the middle.